These 17 T cell receptor beta chains came from one sample sequenced in a study of cytomegalovirus exposure and HLA in healthy donors. The PCR had 60 Vbeta and 13 Jbeta primers. TCRdb's table, derived via immunoSEQ multiplex PCR, lists solely in-frame clones and lacks some. The sample lists about 100,000 clones; roughly three quarters were seen once. Source material: PBMCs. The receptors were gathered from a female donor in good health and CMV-seropositive.

This sequence joins TRBV19 and TRBJ2-1; 12 nucleotides match TRBD2. Germline-derived CDR1 and CDR2 are LNHDA and SQIVND (reference sequence). V lost 5 bases, J lost 6 bases, and 2 bases stayed unmatched. This CDR3 has 14 residues. CDR3 sequence reads: CASSSSGRVNEQFF. CDR3 DNA sequence: TGTGCCAGTAGTTCTAGCGGGAGGGTCAATGAGCAGTTCTTC.

Comment on this clone: A junction end diverges from the germline sequence, so it may reflect a read error. The rearrangement joins TRBV18 to TRBJ2-4; TRBD2 aligns across 7 bases. This CDR3 comprises 16 residues. Germline CDR1 KGHSH, CDR2 LQKENI. CDR3 amino acids: CASSPVTAGTKNSQYF. The CDR3 DNA follows: TGTGCCAGCTCACCAGTAACAGCGGGGACCAAAAACAGTCAGTACTTC.

This clone was seen only once. Other DNA sequences from this sample encode an identical CDR3 as well. The chain couples TRBV5-1 to TRBJ1-5; perhaps TRBD1 as D (5 bases). The CDR3 sequence is 14 residues long. CDR1 SGHRS and CDR2 YFSETQ come from the germline V gene. Trimming took off 0 bases at V and 2 bases at J, with 6 bases between the two ends. Here the CDR3 reads CASSLGGGNQPQHF. CDR3 bases: TGCGCCAGCAGCTTGGGGGGCGGCAATCAGCCCCAGCATTTT.

CDR3 DNA: TGCGCCAGCAGCCAACCCCCGGCGGGGAGCTCGACCGGGGAGCTGTTTTTT. Translating it yields CASSQPPAGSSTGELFF. This sequence joins TRBV4-1 and TRBJ2-2; maybe TRBD2 (6 bases). This CDR3 is built from 17 residues. The germline gives CDR1 MGHRA, CDR2 YSYEKL. The V end was cut by 2 bases, the J end by 5 bases, with 18 bases between.

About this clone: The same CDR3 is also encoded by other DNA sequences in this sample. The rearrangement links TRBV7-9 to TRBJ2-1; 8 positions match TRBD2. After removal of 1 base from V and 0 bases from J, the junction contained 8 bases not matched to a gene. There are 18 residues in the CDR3. CDR1 and CDR2 from the germline V gene are SEHNR and FQNEAQ (reference sequence). The CDR3 DNA reads TGTGCCAGCAGCTTAGGGGCGGGGGGCCTCAGCTCCTACAATGAGCAGTTCTTC. Its translation: CASSLGAGGLSSYNEQFF.

This clone showed up just a few times. CDR3 in amino acids: CASSPRLDTQYF. CDR3 DNA sequence: TGTGCCAGCAGCCCCCGACTAGATACGCAGTATTTT. This chain uses TRBV16 with TRBJ2-3; D call uncertain. CDR3 length: 12 amino acids. Between the trimmed V and J ends, which lost 4 bases and 5 bases, there was a span of 7 bases. The germline V gene has CDR1 KGHSY and CDR2 FQNENV. Full variable domain (missing parts from reference TRBV16 and TRBJ2-3): GEEVAQTPKHLVRGEGQKAKLYCAPIKGHSYVFWYQQVLKNEFKFLISFQNENVFDETGMPKERFSAKCLPNSPCSLEIQATKLEDSAVYFCASSPRLDTQYFGPGTRLTVL.

The chain carries TRBV12-5 and TRBJ2-3; no clear D gene. This CDR3 comprises 14 residues. Germline V gene data show CDR1 as LGHNT and CDR2 as FRNRAP. V lost 1 base, J lost 2 bases, and 7 bases lay in between. CDR3: CASGLGLTTDTQYF. The CDR3 coding sequence is TGTGCTAGTGGTTTGGGACTTACCACAGATACGCAGTATTTT.

The rearrangement joins TRBV5-1 to TRBJ1-3; D may be TRBD1 (6 bases). V lost 4 bases, J lost 0 bases, and 14 bases lay in between. This CDR3 is built from 16 residues. The germline V gene has CDR1 SGHRS and CDR2 YFSETQ. This chain's CDR3 is CASSGTGISSGNTIYF. In nucleotides, the CDR3 is TGCGCCAGCAGCGGCACAGGGATTAGCTCTGGAAACACCATATATTTT.

A note on this clone: Other DNA sequences within the sample encode an identical CDR3. V is TRBV19 and J is TRBJ2-1, with D hard to call. V was cut by 4 bases and J by 4 bases, with 5 bases left in between. This CDR3 has 12 amino acids. The germline CDR1 and CDR2 sequences are LNHDA and SQIVND (reference sequence). CDR3 sequence (DNA): TGTGCCAGTAGTACCTCTTACAATGAGCAGTTCTTC. It is translated as CASSTSYNEQFF.

The chain carries TRBV7-9 and TRBJ2-5; TRBD2 aligns across 10 bases. The DNA matches TRBJ2-7 better at its end, which makes the J call doubtful. The CDR3 length is 16 residues. In germline, CDR1 is SEHNR, CDR2 FQNEAQ (reference sequence). CDR3 coding DNA: TGTGCCAGCAGCCCCCCTCGACTAGCGGGTGGCTACGAGCAGTACTTC. This translates into CASSPPRLAGGYEQYF.

The chain combines TRBV30 with TRBJ1-1; 8 bases agree with TRBD1. V shed 0 bases and J 6 bases; nucleotides not matched to a gene: 12. CDR3 length equals 16 residues. Per germline, CDR1 GTSNPN and CDR2 SVGIG (reference sequence). The CDR3 is CAWSVRFRGQHAEAFF. The CDR3 DNA reads as TGTGCCTGGAGTGTACGATTCAGGGGGCAGCACGCTGAAGCTTTCTTT.

This clone was picked up a small number of times. This rearrangement joins TRBV10-3 to TRBJ1-1; TRBD1 matches 8 bases. The CDR3 contains 13 residues. CDR1 and CDR2 (germline): ENHRY, SYGVKD. V trimming: 5 bases; J trimming: 4 bases; junction bases outside the gene matches: 3. CDR3 DNA: TGTGCCATCAGTCGGACAGGGCTCACTGAAGCTTTCTTT. It translates to CAISRTGLTEAFF.

V and J are TRBV5-4 and TRBJ2-5, with D maybe TRBD2 (6 bases). Deletions cut 0 bases from V and 5 bases from J, with 11 bases between. The CDR3 loop spans 14 amino acids. CDR1 is SGHNT and CDR2 is YYREEE in the germline V gene (reference sequence). The CDR3 DNA is TGTGCCAGCAGCTTGGGGGCCGGAGGGGAGACCCAGTACTTC. Translating it yields CASSLGAGGETQYF. Looking up the rest from reference TRBV5-4 and TRBJ2-5 gives the full variable domain: ETGVTQSPTHLIKTRGQQVTLRCSSQSGHNTVSWYQQALGQGPQFIFQYYREEENGRGNFPPRFSGLQFPNYSSELNVNALELDDSALYLCASSLGAGGETQYFGPGTRLLVL.

This chain uses TRBV7-2 with TRBJ2-1; TRBD2 aligns across 12 bases. With V trimmed by 4 bases and J by 1 base, 8 bases remained unmatched. The CDR3 runs to 18 residues. Germline V gene data show CDR1 as SGHTA and CDR2 as FQGNSA. The chain's CDR3 is CASSSGTSGPLSYNEQFF. Written as DNA, the CDR3 is TGTGCCAGCAGCTCAGGGACTAGCGGGCCTCTTTCCTACAATGAGCAGTTCTTC.

This clone has more than one count but fewer than ten. The chain recombines TRBV5-4 with TRBJ1-1; D unresolved. The CDR3 spans 17 residues. Germline V gene lookup returns CDR1 SGHNT and CDR2 YYREEE (reference sequence). V shed 3 bases and J shed 0 bases, with 18 bases lying between them. CDR3 in amino acids: CASSSTAHIVMNTEAFF. The CDR3, as DNA: TGTGCCAGCAGCTCCACTGCGCATATCGTGATGAACACTGAAGCTTTCTTT.

The chain links TRBV7-9 to TRBJ2-1; D not resolved. V gave up 5 bases and J gave up 4 bases, with 6 bases separating them. The CDR3 runs to 12 residues. The germline V gene has CDR1 SEHNR and CDR2 FQNEAQ (reference sequence). The CDR3 DNA reads as TGTGCCAGCAGCCCCGGGTACAATGAGCAGTTCTTC. It codes for CASSPGYNEQFF.

This clone has only a few counts. The V call is TRBV7-2, the J call TRBJ2-1; 15 nucleotides line up with TRBD2. The CDR3 length is 17 residues. Germline V CDR1 and CDR2: SGHTA, FQGNSA. With V trimmed by 11 bases and J by 9 bases, 17 bases remained unmatched. CDR3 in DNA: TGTGCCGTCAATAAGGGGGGACTAGCGGGGGGCCATAGTGAGCAGTTCTTC. Amino acid sequence: CAVNKGGLAGGHSEQFF.